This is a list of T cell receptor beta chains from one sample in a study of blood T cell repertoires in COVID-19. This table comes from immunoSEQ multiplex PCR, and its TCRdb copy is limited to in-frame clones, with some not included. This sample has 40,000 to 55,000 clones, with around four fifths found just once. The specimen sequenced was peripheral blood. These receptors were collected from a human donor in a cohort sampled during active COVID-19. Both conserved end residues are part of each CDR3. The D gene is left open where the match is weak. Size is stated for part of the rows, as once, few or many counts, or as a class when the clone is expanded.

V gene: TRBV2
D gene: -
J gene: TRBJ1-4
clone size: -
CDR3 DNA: TGTGCCAGCAAACAGGGAGCGAACGAAAAACTGTTTTTT
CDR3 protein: CASKQGANEKLFF

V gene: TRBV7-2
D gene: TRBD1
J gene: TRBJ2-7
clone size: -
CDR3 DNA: TGTGCCAGCAGCTTACAACAGGGGGCCTACGAGCAGTACTTC
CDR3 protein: CASSLQQGAYEQYF

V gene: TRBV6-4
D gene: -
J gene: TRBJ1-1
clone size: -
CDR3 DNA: TGTGCCAGCAGTCCAACGGGGGGATACACTGAAGCTTTCTTT
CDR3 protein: CASSPTGGYTEAFF

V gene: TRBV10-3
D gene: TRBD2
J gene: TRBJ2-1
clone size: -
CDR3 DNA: TGTGCCATCAGTGATGCTAGCGGGGGCCACGGGGAGGATGAGCAGTTCTTC
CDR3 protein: CAISDASGGHGEDEQFF

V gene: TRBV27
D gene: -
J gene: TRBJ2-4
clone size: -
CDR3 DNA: TGTGCCAGCAGTCTAGACCCCGGGCAGGGCATTCAGTACTTC
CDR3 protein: CASSLDPGQGIQYF

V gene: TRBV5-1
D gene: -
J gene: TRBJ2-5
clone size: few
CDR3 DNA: TGCGCCAGCAGCTTGGTGGCGGTCCAAGAGACCCAGTACTTC
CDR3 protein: CASSLVAVQETQYF

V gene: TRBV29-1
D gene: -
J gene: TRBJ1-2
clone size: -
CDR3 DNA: TGCAGCGTGTTACAGGGCTATGGCTACACCTTC
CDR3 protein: CSVLQGYGYTF

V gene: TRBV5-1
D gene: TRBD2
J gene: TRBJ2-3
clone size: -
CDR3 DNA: TGCGCCAGCAGCATCAGTAGCGGGGGGGCTTTTGATACGCAGTATTTT
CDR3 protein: CASSISSGGAFDTQYF

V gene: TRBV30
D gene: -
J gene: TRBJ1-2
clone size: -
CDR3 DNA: TGTGCCTGGGAAGAGTTTAACTACTATGGCTACACCTTC
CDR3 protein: CAWEEFNYYGYTF

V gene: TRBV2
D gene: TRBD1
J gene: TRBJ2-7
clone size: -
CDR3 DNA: TGTGCCAGCAGTGTACAACAGGGGTCGCCCTACGAGCAGTACTTC
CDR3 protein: CASSVQQGSPYEQYF

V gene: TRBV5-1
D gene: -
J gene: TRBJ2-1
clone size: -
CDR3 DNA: TGCGCCAGCAGCTTGGTCAGGGAAGTGTCCTACAATGAGCAGTTCTTC
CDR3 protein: CASSLVREVSYNEQFF

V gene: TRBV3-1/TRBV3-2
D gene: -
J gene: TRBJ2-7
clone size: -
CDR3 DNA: TGTGCCAGCAGCCAGACAGCCTCCCGACCGTACTTC
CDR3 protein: CASSQTASRPYF

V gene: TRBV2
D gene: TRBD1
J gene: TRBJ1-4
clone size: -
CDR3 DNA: TGTGCCTCCGAGAGGGGGCGGGAAAAACTGTTTTTT
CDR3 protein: CASERGREKLFF

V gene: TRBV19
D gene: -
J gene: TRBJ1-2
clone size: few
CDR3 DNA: TGTGCCAGTAGAACCGCGGACTATGGCTACACCTTC
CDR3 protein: CASRTADYGYTF

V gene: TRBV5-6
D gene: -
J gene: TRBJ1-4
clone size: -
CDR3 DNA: TGTGCCAGTGGACAATCCGGAAAACTGTTTTTT
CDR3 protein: CASGQSGKLFF

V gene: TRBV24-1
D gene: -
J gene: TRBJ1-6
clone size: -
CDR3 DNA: TGTGCCACCAGTGACTCAAAGGGGTCGGTTAATTCACCCCTCCACTTT
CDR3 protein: CATSDSKGSVNSPLHF